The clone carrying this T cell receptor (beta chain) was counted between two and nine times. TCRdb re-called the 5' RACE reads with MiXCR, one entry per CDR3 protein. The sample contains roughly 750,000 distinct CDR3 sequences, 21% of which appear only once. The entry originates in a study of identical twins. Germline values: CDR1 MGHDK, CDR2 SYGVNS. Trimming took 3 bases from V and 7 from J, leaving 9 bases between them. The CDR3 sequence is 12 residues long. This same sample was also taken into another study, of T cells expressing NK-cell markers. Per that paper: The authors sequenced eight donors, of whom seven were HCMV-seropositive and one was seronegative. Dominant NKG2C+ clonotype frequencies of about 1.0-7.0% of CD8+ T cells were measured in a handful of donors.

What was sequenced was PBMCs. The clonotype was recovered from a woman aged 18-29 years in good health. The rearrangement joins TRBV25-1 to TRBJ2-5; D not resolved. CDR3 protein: CASSDALATQYF. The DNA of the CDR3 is TGTGCCAGCAGTGATGCGCTCGCGACCCAGTACTTC.